A single T cell receptor beta chain is shown here with its context. The length of the CDR3 is 14 residues. V gave up 4 bases and J gave up 7 bases; unmatched junction bases: 8. CDR1 is SGHDN, CDR2 FVKESK, per germline. The assay was immunoSEQ multiplex PCR, and TCRdb's table has in-frame clones only and misses some. The profile shows under 300,000 clones, 82% of them singletons. The sample is drawn from a study of control samples from healthy donors and cancer patients. This clonotype was sampled from a woman in her sixties or seventies with lung cancer. The chain is built from TRBV14 and TRBJ2-3; 7 bases agree with TRBD2. Sample: PBMCs. The CDR3 protein is CASSRGGLIYTQYF. CDR3 sequence (DNA): TGTGCCAGCAGCCGCGGGGGACTCATATATACGCAGTATTTT. The full variable domain, its missing parts supplied by reference TRBV14 and TRBJ2-3, is EAGVTQFPSHSVIEKGQTVTLRCDPISGHDNLYWYRRVMGKEIKFLLHFVKESKQDESGMPNNRFLAERTGGTYSTLKVQPAELEDSGVYFCASSRGGLIYTQYFGPGTRLTVL.